The 10 T cell receptor beta chains in this list originate from one sample, sequenced in a study of blood T cell repertoires in COVID-19 (dated by TCRdb to 2018 to 2020). The protocol used for the library was the immunoSEQ multiplex PCR assay. The source is immuneACCESS, and TCRdb retained only in-frame sequences with V and J called. Part of the clones is not carried over; for the studies checked, unresolved V genes explain less than half of this, and the remainder is unexplained. Present in this sample are 30,000 to 50,000 clones, just under 95% of which were seen just once. Approximately 3.7% of the sample is in the top ten clones. Sequencing was carried out using peripheral blood. All receptors come from a human donor with active COVID-19. The donor label of this sample is uncertain.

The CDR3 loop reads CASSGGRLNSPLHF. CDR3 coding DNA: TGTGCCAGCAGCGGGGGACGGCTGAATTCACCCCTCCACTTT. The chain has TRBV6-5 and TRBJ1-6; perhaps TRBD1 as D (5 bases). CDR3 size: 14 residues. Trimming pared 6 bases from V and 7 bases from J, leaving 13 bases between. Germline V gives CDR1 MNHEY, CDR2 SVGAGI.

The CDR3 reads CASIMDRGGMETQYF. Here the CDR3 DNA reads TGTGCCAGCATCATGGACAGGGGGGGGATGGAGACCCAGTACTTC. The chain combines TRBV5-4 with TRBJ2-5; TRBD1 aligns across 10 bases. Germline CDR1 reads SGHNT; CDR2 reads YYREEE (reference sequence). There are 15 residues in the CDR3. V lost 6 bases and J lost 5; bases outside the gene matches: 10.

This clone was found a few times. J is TRBJ1-2 and V is TRBV9, with TRBD1 as a possible D gene (5 bases). Per germline, CDR1 SGDLS and CDR2 YYNGEE. The CDR3 has 15 residues. V shed 0 bases and J shed 3 bases, with 12 bases lying between them. CDR3 nucleotides: TGTGCCAGCAGCGTAGCCCCCTCGACAGACTATGGCTACACCTTC. Translating gives CASSVAPSTDYGYTF.

The gene calls are TRBV6-2 or TRBV6-3 and TRBJ1-5; D call uncertain. V was clipped by 2 bases and J by 2 bases, with 7 bases between them. The CDR3 is 14 residues long. From germline, CDR1 is MNHEY and CDR2 SVGEGT. CDR3 DNA: TGTGCCAGCAGTTACGGAGCAGGCAATCAGCCCCAGCATTTT. Translated, it gives CASSYGAGNQPQHF.

The chain couples TRBV6-5 to TRBJ2-1; 8 nucleotides agree with TRBD2. Unmatched junction bases numbered 8, after V lost 0 bases and J lost 7 bases. The germline gives CDR1 MNHEY, CDR2 SVGAGI. The CDR3 runs to 16 residues. CDR3 in amino acids: CASSYSRRGGVNEQFF. CDR3 bases: TGTGCCAGCAGTTACTCGAGACGGGGGGGCGTGAATGAGCAGTTCTTC.

The chain links TRBV14 to TRBJ2-7; TRBD1 aligns across 11 bases. V gave up 4 bases and J gave up 1 base; unmatched junction bases: 12. The CDR3 runs to 18 residues. The germline V gene has CDR1 SGHDN and CDR2 FVKESK. Written as DNA, the CDR3 is TGTGCCAGCAGCCCCCGGACAGGGGGCCTTAGTATTTCCTACGAGCAGTACTTC. It encodes CASSPRTGGLSISYEQYF.

V is TRBV19 and J is TRBJ2-5, with TRBD1 matching 10 bases. The CDR3 is 13 amino acids. V gave up 8 bases and J gave up 5 bases; unmatched junction bases: 5. The germline CDR1 and CDR2 sequences are LNHDA and SQIVND (reference sequence). This CDR3 is CASRDRGGETQYF. The CDR3 DNA follows: TGTGCCAGTCGGGACAGGGGCGGTGAGACCCAGTACTTC.

CDR3 protein: CASSSANTGELFF. The CDR3 DNA reads as TGTGCCAGCAGCTCCGCGAACACCGGGGAGCTGTTTTTT. V and J are TRBV7-6 and TRBJ2-2; no reliable D call. This CDR3 has 13 residues. V lost 4 bases, J lost 0 bases, and 3 bases lay in between. Germline assignment: CDR1 SGHVS and CDR2 FNYEAQ.

The chain links TRBV6-6 to TRBJ2-2; 7 bases align to TRBD2. There are 18 residues in the CDR3. Per the germline V gene, CDR1 is MNHNY and CDR2 is SVGAGI (reference sequence). V lost 6 bases to trimming and J lost 2 bases; unmatched junction nucleotides: 15. The CDR3 nucleotides are TGTGCCAGCAGCCGAAAAATCCCTACTAGCGCTAACACCGGGGAGCTGTTTTTT. Translation: CASSRKIPTSANTGELFF.

The rearrangement joins TRBV19 to TRBJ1-1, with 7 nucleotides matching TRBD1. The CDR3 extends over 16 amino acids. CDR1 is LNHDA, CDR2 SQIVND, per germline (reference sequence). The V and J ends lost 2 bases and 7 bases, in that order; junction bases with no gene match: 13. The chain's CDR3 is CASSILRGRGAYEAFF. Written as DNA, the CDR3 is TGTGCCAGTAGTATATTGCGAGGCAGGGGGGCCTATGAAGCTTTCTTT. Filled out from reference TRBV19 and TRBJ1-1, the complete variable domain reads DGGITQSPKYLFRKEGQNVTLSCEQNLNHDAMYWYRQDPGQGLRLIYYSQIVNDFQKGDIAEGYSVSREKKESFPLTVTSAQKNPTAFYLCASSILRGRGAYEAFFGQGTRLTVV.